Listed below are T cell receptor beta chains from one sample, sequenced in a study of PD-1 blockade in classical Hodgkin lymphoma. The assay was immunoSEQ multiplex PCR, and TCRdb's table has in-frame clones only and misses some. This table holds 13,000 to 15,000 clones, roughly 80% found once. Sequencing was performed on peripheral blood mononuclear cells (PBMCs), taken before the fourth cycle of nivolumab. The source of these receptors is a human donor with classical Hodgkin lymphoma. CDR3s include the opening cysteine and the closing phenylalanine or tryptophan. Each record gives: clone size, V gene, J gene, D gene, CDR3 DNA, CDR3 protein. D genes are given only for firm matches. Clone size is given for some rows only: seen once, a few or many times, or a class if the clone is expanded.

-	TRBV6-5	TRBJ1-2	TRBD1	TGTGCCAGCAGTTCGGACAGGCGAGCTAACTATGGCTACACCTTC	CASSSDRRANYGYTF
-	TRBV7-6	TRBJ1-3	TRBD1	TGTGCCAGCAGCTTAGAATATACAGGGGCCTCTGGAAACACCATATATTTT	CASSLEYTGASGNTIYF
-	TRBV7-3	TRBJ1-3	TRBD1	TGTGCCAGCAGCCCAGGACAGGGTCGTGGAAACACCATATATTTT	CASSPGQGRGNTIYF
-	TRBV19	TRBJ2-3	-	TGTGCCAGTAGTATCGGTGGGTGGGGCACAGATACGCAGTATTTT	CASSIGGWGTDTQYF
-	TRBV19	TRBJ2-3	TRBD2	TGTGCCAGTAGTATGGCCAAGAATAGCGGGGGGAGCTCAGATACGCAGTATTTT	CASSMAKNSGGSSDTQYF
-	TRBV19	TRBJ2-7	-	TGTGCCACCGGGTACGGGGAGGCGGACGAGCAGTACTTC	CATGYGEADEQYF
-	TRBV21-1	TRBJ1-1	-	TGTGCCAGCAGCAACAACAGGGGGCGAGGAGGATTATTTGAAGCTTTCTTT	CASSNNRGRGGLFEAFF
-	TRBV7-2	TRBJ1-1	-	TGTGCCAGCAGCTTAGGAGGGCCCATGATCCCATTTGAAGCTTTCTTT	CASSLGGPMIPFEAFF
-	TRBV29-1	TRBJ1-4	TRBD1	TGCAGCGCTCACCCCGGGACAGGGGGAGAAAAACTGTTTTTT	CSAHPGTGGEKLFF
-	TRBV6-1	TRBJ1-5	-	TGTGCCAGCAGTGAAGAGTTCGGGGGCGGTCAGCCCCAGCATTTT	CASSEEFGGGQPQHF
-	TRBV7-2	TRBJ2-5	-	TGTGCCAGCAGCCATGGGACCGGGGTCCAAGAGACCCAGTACTTC	CASSHGTGVQETQYF
-	TRBV19	TRBJ1-5	-	TGTGCCAGTAGTATGGCAGGGGTTCCTCAGCCCCAGCATTTT	CASSMAGVPQPQHF
-	TRBV5-4	TRBJ2-5	-	TGTGCCAGCAGCCCCGGCCGGCCAGGGTCAAAGACCCAGTACTTC	CASSPGRPGSKTQYF
-	TRBV4-1	TRBJ2-4	-	TGCGCCAGCAAGGACATTCGAGCCAAAAACATTCAGTACTTC	CASKDIRAKNIQYF
-	TRBV19	TRBJ1-6	-	TGTGCCAGTAGTATCACGGGGTTGAATTCACCCCTCCACTTT	CASSITGLNSPLHF
few	TRBV30	TRBJ2-5	TRBD1	TGTGCCTGGAGGGGAGTCCCGGGACAGGGGCTCTTACTAACCCAGTACTTC	CAWRGVPGQGLLLTQYF
-	TRBV5-5	TRBJ1-2	-	TGTGCCAGCAGCTTTGTCGATCGGACGAAAACGTATGGCTACACCTTC	CASSFVDRTKTYGYTF
-	TRBV28	TRBJ2-6	-	TGTGCCAGCGGTACCTCTGGGGCCAACGTCCTGACTTTC	CASGTSGANVLTF
-	TRBV10-3	TRBJ1-6	-	TGTGCCATCAGGACGGGGGGCGGGGAGAATTCACCCCTCCACTTT	CAIRTGGGENSPLHF
-	TRBV7-2	TRBJ2-5	-	TGTGCCAGCAGCCCTGGAACAAAAGAGACCCAGTACTTC	CASSPGTKETQYF
-	TRBV7-9	TRBJ2-2	-	TGTGCCAGCAGCCCGGACACTAGGGGGGAGCTGTTTTTT	CASSPDTRGELFF
-	TRBV5-1	TRBJ2-5	TRBD1	TGCGCCAGCAGCTTACGGGACAGAAACCGAGAGACCCAGTACTTC	CASSLRDRNRETQYF
-	TRBV6-4	TRBJ2-3	TRBD2	TGTGCCAGCAGTGTTACGAGCGGGGGCACAGATACGCAGTATTTT	CASSVTSGGTDTQYF
-	TRBV28	TRBJ2-3	-	TGTGCCAGCAGTTTATTAGGGAGTCGCACAGATACGCAGTATTTT	CASSLLGSRTDTQYF
once	TRBV27	TRBJ2-1	-	TGTGCCAGCAGTTTACTCTCCACTGGGGGTGAGCAGTTCTTC	CASSLLSTGGEQFF
few	TRBV7-8	TRBJ2-3	TRBD2	TGTGCCAGCAGCTTGACTAGCGGGGGGTCTCGTCCCACAGATACGCAGTATTTT	CASSLTSGGSRPTDTQYF
once	TRBV4-1	TRBJ2-7	-	TGCGCCAGCAGCCAAGGTGCGAGCGGGTGGTACGAGCAGTACTTC	CASSQGASGWYEQYF
-	TRBV29-1	TRBJ2-5	-	TGCAGCGTTGCTCCAGGAAAAGAGACCCAGTACTTC	CSVAPGKETQYF
-	TRBV19	TRBJ2-3	-	TGTGCCAGTAGTGGCGGGGGCCTCACAGATACGCAGTATTTT	CASSGGGLTDTQYF
-	TRBV18	TRBJ2-3	TRBD1	TGTGCCAGCTCACCTTCCGCCTGGGGGACAGGGGGCACAGATACGCAGTATTTT	CASSPSAWGTGGTDTQYF
-	TRBV9	TRBJ1-2	-	TGTGCCAGCAGCGTAGAAGGGCAGGTAAACTATGGCTACACCTTC	CASSVEGQVNYGYTF
-	TRBV4-1	TRBJ2-3	-	TGCGCCAGCAGCCAAGCTGGGCGGGGCGCAGATACGCAGTATTTT	CASSQAGRGADTQYF
-	TRBV5-3	TRBJ2-1	-	TGTGCCAGAAGCTGTACGCCTCGGCCGGGAGACAATGAGCAGTTCTTC	CARSCTPRPGDNEQFF
-	TRBV30	TRBJ1-2	-	TGTGCCTGGAGTGGAGCGGACACTTATGGCTACACCTTC	CAWSGADTYGYTF
-	TRBV7-2	TRBJ1-5	TRBD1	TGTGCCAGCAGCTTAGATGAGGGGGCTCGGCAGCCCCAGCATTTT	CASSLDEGARQPQHF
-	TRBV9	TRBJ2-3	-	TGTGCCAGCAGCGTAGAGAAGATCACAGATACGCAGTATTTT	CASSVEKITDTQYF
-	TRBV5-4	TRBJ2-7	-	TGTGCCAGCAGCTTCCCACTGGGAGAGCAGTACTTC	CASSFPLGEQYF
-	TRBV4-3	TRBJ2-2	-	TGCGCCAGCAGCCAAGAGGTAACCGGGGAGCTGTTTTTT	CASSQEVTGELFF
few	TRBV11-2	TRBJ1-2	-	TGTGCCAGCAGCCCCCGGGGGCCTCGGACTAACTATGGCTACACCTTC	CASSPRGPRTNYGYTF
few	TRBV27	TRBJ2-2	-	TGTGCCAGCAGTCCGCAGGTAGCAAACACCGGGGAGCTGTTTTTT	CASSPQVANTGELFF
few	TRBV15	TRBJ2-5	-	TGTGCCACCAGCAGAGACGCCTTCGAGCAGGACTCGCAAGAGACCCAGTACTTC	CATSRDAFEQDSQETQYF
-	TRBV19	TRBJ2-2	TRBD1	TGTGCCAGTAGTATAAGGGGGCAAAACACCGGGGAGCTGTTTTTT	CASSIRGQNTGELFF
-	TRBV11-2	TRBJ1-2	-	TGTGCCAGCAGCTTAGATCCGTTACAGGGCACCTATGGCTACACCTTC	CASSLDPLQGTYGYTF
-	TRBV5-4	TRBJ1-1	-	TGTGCCAGCAGCCCTAGTACGGGCACTGAAGCTTTCTTT	CASSPSTGTEAFF
few	TRBV4-3	TRBJ1-1	-	TGCGCCAGCAGCCAAGCTAACACTGAAGCTTTCTTT	CASSQANTEAFF
-	TRBV4-3	TRBJ1-1	TRBD1	TGCGCCAGCAGCCAAGCGGACAGGGGCACTGAAGCTTTCTTT	CASSQADRGTEAFF
-	TRBV28	TRBJ2-7	TRBD1	TGTGCCAGCAGTCTGGCCAGGACAGGGTGGGACTACGAGCAGTACTTC	CASSLARTGWDYEQYF
few	TRBV13	TRBJ2-1	-	TGTGCCAGCAGCTCGCCCCAGGAATCCTACAATGAGCAGTTCTTC	CASSSPQESYNEQFF
few	TRBV6-1	TRBJ2-7	TRBD2	TGTGCCAGCAGTGAAGTGGCATCGGGGGGAAACCACTTC	CASSEVASGGNHF
few	TRBV9	TRBJ1-2	TRBD1	TGTGCCAGCAGCCCTAGGACAGGGAAAGGCTACACCTTC	CASSPRTGKGYTF
-	TRBV5-4	TRBJ1-1	-	TGTGCCAGCAGCTTGGGTGCCCCGCGGACGCTGAACACTGAAGCTTTCTTT	CASSLGAPRTLNTEAFF
-	TRBV9	TRBJ1-1	TRBD1	TGTGCCAGCAGCCCAGGGGGCCAGGCTGAAGCTTTCTTT	CASSPGGQAEAFF
-	TRBV7-2	TRBJ1-2	TRBD1	TGTGCCAGCAGACTTGGACAGGGGGCATTTGGCTACACCTTC	CASRLGQGAFGYTF
-	TRBV11-2	TRBJ1-1	-	TGTGCCAGCAGCTTGGGCCGGGGATCCTCCACTGAAGCTTTCTTT	CASSLGRGSSTEAFF